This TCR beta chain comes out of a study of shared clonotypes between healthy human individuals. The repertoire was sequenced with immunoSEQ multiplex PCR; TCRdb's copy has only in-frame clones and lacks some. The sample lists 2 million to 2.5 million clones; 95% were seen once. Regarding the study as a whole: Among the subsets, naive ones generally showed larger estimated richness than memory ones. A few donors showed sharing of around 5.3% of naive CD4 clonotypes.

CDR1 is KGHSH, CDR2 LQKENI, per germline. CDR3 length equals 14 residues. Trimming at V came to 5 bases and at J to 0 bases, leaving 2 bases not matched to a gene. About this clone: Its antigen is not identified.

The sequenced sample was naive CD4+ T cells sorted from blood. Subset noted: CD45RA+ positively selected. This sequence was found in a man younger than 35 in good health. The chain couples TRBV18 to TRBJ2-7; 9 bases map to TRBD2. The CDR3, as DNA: TGTGCCAGCTCAAAGACTAGCGGCTCCTACGAGCAGTACTTC. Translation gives CASSKTSGSYEQYF.